The T cell receptor beta chain described here comes from a study of CD8 T cells in ankylosing spondylitis (dated by TCRdb to about 2017). Regarding the complete study: T cell receptor beta repertoires were profiled in healthy donors and ankylosing spondylitis patients so that disease-linked TCR variants could be found. In total, the full study cohort was made up of over a hundred healthy donors and approximately 27 ankylosing spondylitis patients. Peripheral blood was sampled, and synovial fluid was also collected from ankylosing spondylitis patients.

Concerning this clonotype itself: Its antigen has not been determined. No base qualities exist here, and no much larger clone lies one base off it.

Via the germline V gene, CDR1 is SGHTA and CDR2 FQGNSA. The CDR3 has 16 amino acids, counting the end cysteine and phenylalanine. Only the CDR3 region is kept as DNA, spanning 48 bases read in frame from base 1. V is pruned by 5 bases and J by 5 bases, leaving 8 bases of the junction without a gene match. Findings and caveats that apply to the study as a whole: Blood from ankylosing spondylitis patients appeared to be characterized by a TCR beta motif made up of about 8 highly homologous amino acid variants. The disease-linked clones were reported to be significantly enriched in matched synovial fluid samples from ankylosing spondylitis patients. Some motif variants were previously reported in synovial fluid and blood of reactive arthritis patients, suggesting common disease-initiation mechanisms. The disease-linked clones showed a CD8+ phenotype and occurred at relatively low frequencies in peripheral blood.

The reads were generated on an Illumina HiSeq 2500. Quantitative 5'-RACE with molecular barcodes was used to prepare TCR beta libraries. The paper's data handling went like this. To identify disease-linked TCR variants, a new computational method was used, one built on a probabilistic model of VDJ rearrangement. The public reads were quality trimmed at Q25 with fastp and then assembled into clones with MiXCR by TCRdb, keeping productive beta chains. Each entry is one CDR3 protein sequence, shown with its most common DNA and genes. None of the V and J calls come from the authors' own analysis; TCRdb made them. Here the sample has 200,000 to 250,000 distinct CDR3 sequences; around 8% occur a single time. The ten most abundant clones make up around 5.1% of the sample.

The chain couples TRBV7-2 to TRBJ2-1; 11 central nucleotides agree with TRBD1. The material sequenced was blood, either unsorted or a sorted T cell fraction (not recorded which). The clonotype comes from a female donor with ankylosing spondylitis or in good health (not recorded which). The DNA sequence reads TGTGCCAGCAGCGCCCCGGACAGGGGGCTTCACAATGAGCAGTTCTTC. This is translated as CASSAPDRGLHNEQFF.